The rows below give T cell receptor beta chains drawn from one sample of a study of chemoradiotherapy in HPV16-positive cancers. Clones were read by immunoSEQ multiplex PCR, and TCRdb kept only the in-frame ones, dropping some. Of roughly 7,000 clones listed, 85% to 90% are singletons. This material was collected from a patient who underwent chemoradiotherapy. These receptors came from a human donor with HPV-associated anogenital cancer. The CDR3 runs from the conserved cysteine through the conserved F or W. D genes are given only for firm matches. For some rows the clone size is stated as once, few or many, or as a class when expanded; others skip it.

clone size	V gene	J gene	D gene	CDR3 DNA	CDR3 protein
NA	TRBV19	TRBJ2-1	NA	TGTGCCAGTAGTCAAGGCTCCTACAATGAGCAGTTCTTC	CASSQGSYNEQFF
NA	TRBV29-1	TRBJ1-4	NA	TGCAGCGTTGGGGGGGGTTCTAATGAAAAACTGTTTTTT	CSVGGGSNEKLFF
once	TRBV5-8	TRBJ2-3	TRBD2	TGTGCCAGCAGCCGCCGGACTAGCGGTCGCACAGATACGCAGTATTTT	CASSRRTSGRTDTQYF
NA	TRBV5-1	TRBJ2-3	TRBD2	TGCGCCAGCAGCTCCGGACTAGCGGGAGTTGTAGATACGCAGTATTTT	CASSSGLAGVVDTQYF
NA	TRBV28	TRBJ1-5	NA	TGTGCCAGCAGTTGGGGGTCCAATCAGCCCCAGCATTTT	CASSWGSNQPQHF
NA	TRBV9	TRBJ1-5	NA	TGTGCCAGCAGCCTAGGCGGGGTAGAAGGTCAGCCCCAGCATTTT	CASSLGGVEGQPQHF
few	TRBV19	TRBJ1-2	NA	TGTGCCAGTAGTATAGAGGCGAAGGGCTATGGCTACACCTTC	CASSIEAKGYGYTF
NA	TRBV10-3	TRBJ2-3	NA	TGTGCCATCAGTGACCCCAGGGGTGCGGGAGCGACAGATACGCAGTATTTT	CAISDPRGAGATDTQYF
NA	TRBV7-9	TRBJ1-4	NA	TGTGCCAGCAGCTTAGGGAGGGGACCAACTAATGAAAAACTGTTTTTT	CASSLGRGPTNEKLFF
NA	TRBV15	TRBJ1-3	NA	TGTGCCACCAGCAGAGCAGGTTGGGGAAACACCATATATTTT	CATSRAGWGNTIYF
NA	TRBV27	TRBJ1-1	NA	TGTGCCAGCAGTTTATCTTCCCTAGGCACTGAAGCTTTCTTT	CASSLSSLGTEAFF
few	TRBV20-1	TRBJ1-1	NA	TGCAGCGCCCCTGAAGCTTTCTTT	CSAPEAFF
NA	TRBV7-8	TRBJ2-2	TRBD2	TGTGCCAGCAGCTTACGGGCTCTAGCGGACGGGGAGCTGTTTTTT	CASSLRALADGELFF
NA	TRBV6-6	TRBJ2-7	TRBD1	TGTGCCAGCAGTTACTTAGGGACAGGCGGCGAGCAGTACTTC	CASSYLGTGGEQYF
NA	TRBV19	TRBJ1-1	NA	TGTGCCAGTAGTATAGGGAACACTGAAGCTTTCTTT	CASSIGNTEAFF
NA	TRBV7-2	TRBJ2-3	NA	TGTGCCAGCAGCTTATGGGGCCTCACAGATACGCAGTATTTT	CASSLWGLTDTQYF
NA	TRBV4-2	TRBJ2-3	TRBD2	TGTGCCAGCAGCCAGGCCTCCGGGGGGGTAGATACGCAGTATTTT	CASSQASGGVDTQYF
once	TRBV4-1	TRBJ1-6	NA	TGCGCCAGCAGCCAAGTAGGGCAGGGGTATAATTCACCCCTCCACTTT	CASSQVGQGYNSPLHF
few	TRBV30	TRBJ1-6	TRBD1	TGTGCCTGGAGTTCATTGGGACAGGGAAGAGCACCCCTCCACTTT	CAWSSLGQGRAPLHF
NA	TRBV19	TRBJ2-1	TRBD1	TGTGCCAGTAGTTCATCCCGGGACAGCTACAATGAGCAGTTCTTC	CASSSSRDSYNEQFF
NA	TRBV7-9	TRBJ2-7	NA	TGTGCCAGCAGCCCGAACATATACGAGCAGTACTTC	CASSPNIYEQYF
NA	TRBV18	TRBJ1-2	NA	TGTGCCAGCTCACCAGCAGGGTCCGGCTACACCTTC	CASSPAGSGYTF
NA	TRBV6-5	TRBJ2-5	NA	TGTGCCAGCAGTTACACCCAGGGGGAGACCCAGTACTTC	CASSYTQGETQYF
NA	TRBV7-6	TRBJ2-5	TRBD2	TGTGCCAGCAGCTTACGGGCTAGCGGGGGGGCCTGGGAGACCCAGTACTTC	CASSLRASGGAWETQYF
NA	TRBV7-8	TRBJ2-7	NA	TGTGCCAGCAGCTTAGTAGCCCACTCAGGTTCCTCCTACGAGCAGTACTTC	CASSLVAHSGSSYEQYF
NA	TRBV6-6	TRBJ2-7	NA	TGTGCCAGCAGCACGTCTTCGGGACCCTCCTACGAGCAGTACTTC	CASSTSSGPSYEQYF
few	TRBV9	TRBJ1-6	NA	TGTGCCAGCAGCGTGGGGGGGGAGAATTCACCCCTCCACTTT	CASSVGGENSPLHF
NA	TRBV19	TRBJ2-1	TRBD2	TGTGCCAGTAGTATGTACCGACTAGCGGGGGGGACCTACAATGAGCAGTTCTTC	CASSMYRLAGGTYNEQFF
NA	TRBV5-4	TRBJ1-4	NA	TGTGCCAGCAGCATCAGGGATGAAAAACTGTTTTTT	CASSIRDEKLFF
NA	TRBV25-1	TRBJ2-2	NA	TGTGCCAGCAGTGAAGTAAGGGCTTCCGGGGAGCTGTTTTTT	CASSEVRASGELFF
NA	TRBV5-1	TRBJ2-7	NA	TGCGCCAGCAGCCGATACTCTTTGACAGGCTTCGACGAGCAGTACTTC	CASSRYSLTGFDEQYF
NA	TRBV11-3	TRBJ2-7	NA	TGTGCCAGCAGCTTAGATAGGGACGAGCAGTACTTC	CASSLDRDEQYF
NA	TRBV9	TRBJ2-3	NA	TGTGCCAGCAGCGTAAGCCAGGGCCCGCTTACGCAGTATTTT	CASSVSQGPLTQYF
NA	TRBV9	TRBJ2-2	NA	TGTGCCAGCAGCGTAGCGTCGAACACCGGGGAGCTGTTTTTT	CASSVASNTGELFF
NA	TRBV6-5	TRBJ2-7	TRBD1	TGTGCCAGCAGTCGACAGGGCGTGGAGTACTTC	CASSRQGVEYF
NA	TRBV5-6	TRBJ1-5	NA	TGTGCCAGCAGCCCTGGCAGGGGCAATCAGCCCCAGCATTTT	CASSPGRGNQPQHF
NA	TRBV18	TRBJ1-5	NA	TGTGCCAGCTCACCAACAGGAGGTCAGCCCCAGCATTTT	CASSPTGGQPQHF
NA	TRBV7-8	TRBJ2-7	TRBD2	TGTGCCAGCAGCCGAGGGACTAGCGGGGACTACGAGCAGTACTTC	CASSRGTSGDYEQYF
NA	TRBV19	TRBJ1-5	TRBD1	TGTGCCAGTTCGGATACAGGGGGGTTTGGTCAGCCCCAGCATTTT	CASSDTGGFGQPQHF
NA	TRBV25-1	TRBJ1-3	NA	TGTGCCAGCAGTGAGTCCGGGGGCTCCGGAAACACCATATATTTT	CASSESGGSGNTIYF
NA	TRBV23-1	TRBJ1-2	NA	TGCGCCAGCAGTCATAACCGGACAGTGTTTGGCTACACCTTC	CASSHNRTVFGYTF
NA	TRBV7-2	TRBJ1-6	NA	TGTGCCAGCAGCTTAGAAGGGTACGCTTCACCCCTCCACTTT	CASSLEGYASPLHF
NA	TRBV15	TRBJ2-2	TRBD1	TGTGCCACCAGCAGAGATCTGGGGACAGGAAACACCGGGGAGCTGTTTTTT	CATSRDLGTGNTGELFF